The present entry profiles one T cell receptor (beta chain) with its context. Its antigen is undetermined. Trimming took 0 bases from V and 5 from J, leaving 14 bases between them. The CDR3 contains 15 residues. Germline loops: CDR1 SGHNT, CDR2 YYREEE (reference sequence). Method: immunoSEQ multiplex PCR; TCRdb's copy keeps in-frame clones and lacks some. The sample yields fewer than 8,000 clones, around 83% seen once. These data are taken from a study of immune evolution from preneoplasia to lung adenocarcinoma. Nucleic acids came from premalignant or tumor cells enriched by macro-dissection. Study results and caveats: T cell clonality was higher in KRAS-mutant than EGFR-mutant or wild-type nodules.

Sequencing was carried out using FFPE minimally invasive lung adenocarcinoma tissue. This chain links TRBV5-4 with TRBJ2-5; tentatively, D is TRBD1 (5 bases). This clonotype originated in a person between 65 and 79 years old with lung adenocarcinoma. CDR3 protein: CASSLGIGATETQYF. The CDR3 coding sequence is TGTGCCAGCAGCTTGGGTATAGGGGCCACCGAGACCCAGTACTTC.